This T cell receptor beta chain was observed in a study of shared clonotypes between healthy human individuals. General observations from the study: Clonotypes shared by all four donors outscored non-shared clonotypes in generation probability. Naive subsets, compared against memory subsets, generally had larger estimated richness values.

About this clone: Its antigen is not known.

The CDR3 sequence is 13 residues long. V dropped 6 bases and J dropped 2; count of bases not matched to a gene: 4. Germline assignment: CDR1 MNHEY and CDR2 SVGAGI. The genomic DNA of each subset was split evenly across several immunoSEQ plates. Sequencing used immunoSEQ multiplex PCR; TCRdb keeps in-frame clones, though not all of them. The sample has 1,500,000 or so clones, roughly 96% seen once. Source material: naive CD4+ T cells sorted from blood. The subset is: CD45RA+ positively selected. The sequence was collected from a man aged 30-40 years in good health. This chain links TRBV6-5 with TRBJ2-7, with 7 bases fitting TRBD1. CDR3 in DNA: TGTGCCAGCAGGAAGGGACAGACCTACGAGCAGTACTTC. Translated, it gives CASRKGQTYEQYF.